This passage covers 14 T cell receptor beta chains from one sample sequenced in a study of T cell repertoires in cytomegalovirus infection. TCRdb fed the reads into MiXCR, producing one record per CDR3 protein. The sample yields around 210,000 distinct CDR3 sequences, approximately 7% seen once. The specimen was PBMCs. These receptors were taken from a human donor in good health (CMV status not recorded). Some clones in this sample may be carry-over from other donors' samples.

This clonotype was recorded a few times. The V gene is TRBV18, the J gene TRBJ2-5; D possibly corresponds to TRBD1 (6 bases). CDR3 length equals 15 residues. Germline V lookup: CDR1 KGHSH, CDR2 LQKENI. Trimming removed 4 bases at V and 5 bases at J, with 17 bases between. The CDR3 protein is CASSLSRTRGETQYF. For the CDR3, the DNA is TGTGCCAGCTCACTATCCAGGACCAGGGGCGAGACCCAGTACTTC. Combining the CDR3 with reference TRBV18 and TRBJ2-5 gives the whole variable domain NAGVMQNPRHLVRRRGQEARLRCSPMKGHSHVYWYRQLPEEGLKFMVYLQKENIIDESGMPKERFSAEFPKEGPSILRIQQVVRGDSAAYFCASSLSRTRGETQYFGPGTRLLVL.

The genes are TRBV11-2 and TRBJ1-6; D is uncertain. The CDR3 spans 14 residues. The V end lost 2 bases, the J end lost 11 bases, and 13 bases lay between the germline ends. CDR1 and CDR2 (germline): SGHAT, FQNNGV. The CDR3 reads CASSLNGRTTPLHF. The CDR3 region has the DNA TGTGCCAGCAGCTTAAACGGACGGACGACACCCCTCCACTTT.

This clonotype was seen repeatedly, ten times or more. The genes are TRBV12-3 or TRBV12-4 and TRBJ1-4; D is perhaps TRBD1 (6 bases). The CDR3 has 17 residues. V dropped 7 bases and J dropped 0 bases, with 18 bases sitting between them. Written as DNA, the CDR3 is TGTGCCAGCACCGCGACGACGGGGGCTGCAACTAATGAAAAACTGTTTTTT. Amino acids: CASTATTGAATNEKLFF.

This clonotype was observed at least ten times. The CDR3 sequence is CASSLAVAGQETQYF. The CDR3 region has the DNA TGTGCCAGCAGCTTAGCGGTAGCGGGCCAAGAGACCCAGTACTTC. The rearrangement uses TRBV7-2 and TRBJ2-5, with TRBD2 matching over 7 bases. V was clipped by 0 bases and J by 1 base; unmatched bases: 2. The CDR3 has 15 amino acids. Germline V gives CDR1 SGHTA, CDR2 FQGNSA.

Many counts were recorded for this clonotype. The rearrangement links TRBV14 to TRBJ1-3; D unresolved. Germline CDR1 SGHDN, CDR2 FVKESK. This CDR3 has 15 residues. Trimming left V 2 bases short and J 1 base short, with 9 bases between. The CDR3 sequence is CASSQTSGSGNTIYF. The DNA for the CDR3 is TGTGCCAGCAGCCAAACGTCCGGATCTGGAAACACCATATATTTT.

This clonotype was picked up many times. The chain combines TRBV7-9 with TRBJ2-3, with 10 bases that match TRBD1. Unmatched junction bases numbered 18, after V lost 6 bases and J lost 3 bases. From germline, CDR1 is SEHNR and CDR2 FQNEAQ (reference sequence). The CDR3 sequence is 19 residues long. The CDR3 reads CASRQALNWTGGGTDTQYF. Written as DNA, the CDR3 is TGTGCCAGCAGGCAAGCTCTGAACTGGACAGGGGGAGGAACAGATACGCAGTATTTT.

This clonotype was seen ten or more times. V and J are TRBV12-5 and TRBJ2-3; weak D call: TRBD2 (5 bases). CDR1 LGHNT and CDR2 FRNRAP come from the germline V gene. The V gene lost 1 base and the J gene lost 6 bases, with 11 bases spanning the gap. This CDR3 contains 14 residues. The CDR3 DNA sequence: TGTGCTAGTGGTTTGGAAAGACGAGGGGATACGCAGTATTTT. Encoded protein: CASGLERRGDTQYF.

This clonotype came up many times. The genes are TRBV11-3 and TRBJ1-1; the match to TRBD1 covers 9 bases. J gave up 6 bases and V 3 bases, and 2 bases lay outside the gene matches. From germline, CDR1 is SGHNT and CDR2 YENEEA. The length of the CDR3 is 13 residues. The CDR3 region is CASSFRQGAEAFF. In nucleotides, the CDR3 is TGTGCCAGCAGCTTCAGACAGGGGGCTGAAGCTTTCTTT.

This clonotype has a count of ten or more. This chain connects TRBV12-3 or TRBV12-4 to TRBJ1-3, with a tentative D call TRBD1 (5 bases). V was clipped by 2 bases and J by 6 bases, with 17 bases between them. The CDR3 runs 16 residues. In nucleotides, the CDR3 is TGTGCCAGCAGTTTATCTGGGCAGGGAGGCGAAAACACCATATATTTT. It codes for CASSLSGQGGENTIYF.

This clonotype was detected many times. The chain is built from TRBV6-6 and TRBJ2-7; possible D gene TRBD1, 5 bases. Germline V gene data show CDR1 as MNHNY and CDR2 as SVGAGI (reference sequence). This CDR3 is 14 amino acids long. V was pared by 7 bases and J by 2 bases, with 15 bases between. The CDR3, as DNA: TGTGCCAGCATCCCCGACAGCGATGCCTACGAGCAGTACTTC. Its translation: CASIPDSDAYEQYF.

This clonotype showed up just a few times. V is TRBV19 and J is TRBJ1-1, with D uncertain. Germline CDR1 is LNHDA and CDR2 is SQIVND (reference sequence). This CDR3 contains 15 residues. Trimming cost V 6 bases and J 3 bases, with 17 bases left between them. The CDR3 is CASSQPARGYTEAFF. CDR3 nucleotides: TGTGCCAGTAGCCAGCCCGCGCGGGGTTACACTGAAGCTTTCTTT. The full variable domain, in which reference TRBV19 and TRBJ1-1 provide the parts outside the CDR3, is DGGITQSPKYLFRKEGQNVTLSCEQNLNHDAMYWYRQDPGQGLRLIYYSQIVNDFQKGDIAEGYSVSREKKESFPLTVTSAQKNPTAFYLCASSQPARGYTEAFFGQGTRLTVV.

The chain employs TRBV15 and TRBJ1-1; D not resolved. The ends were cut back, 2 bases at V and 0 bases at J, with 4 bases in the middle. Germline CDR1 is LNHNV and CDR2 is YYDKDF (reference sequence). CDR3 length equals 13 residues. In DNA form, the CDR3 reads TGTGCCACCAGCAGACTATTGAACACTGAAGCTTTCTTT. This codes for CATSRLLNTEAFF. Full variable domain (rest looked up from reference TRBV15 and TRBJ1-1): DAMVIQNPRYQVTQFGKPVTLSCSQTLNHNVMYWYQQKSSQAPKLLFHYYDKDFNNEADTPDNFQSRRPNTSFCFLDIRSPGLGDTAMYLCATSRLLNTEAFFGQGTRLTVV.

This clonotype was seen at least ten times. V gene TRBV5-1 combines with J gene TRBJ1-3; D is unclear. Trimming took 4 bases from V and 2 from J, leaving 16 bases between them. The CDR3 runs to 16 residues. Per germline, CDR1 SGHRS and CDR2 YFSETQ. The CDR3 here is CASSPDGRITGNTIYF. In DNA, the CDR3 is TGCGCCAGCAGCCCGGACGGACGAATTACTGGAAACACCATATATTTT.

In this sample, this clonotype turned up a few times. This chain links TRBV11-3 with TRBJ1-4; D remains ambiguous. The CDR3 sequence is 16 residues long. Looked up from germline, CDR1 is SGHNT and CDR2 is YENEEA. The germline V and J ends were trimmed by 4 bases and 0 bases, with 12 bases remaining between them. The CDR3 sequence: CASSSRDASTNEKLFF. The CDR3 DNA is TGTGCCAGCAGCTCGAGGGATGCATCAACTAATGAAAAACTGTTTTTT. The full variable domain, in which reference TRBV11-3 and TRBJ1-4 provide the parts outside the CDR3, is EAGVVQSPRYKIIEKKQPVAFWCNPISGHNTLYWYLQNLGQGPELLIRYENEEAVDDSQLPKDRFSAERLKGVDSTLKIQPAELGDSAVYLCASSSRDASTNEKLFFGSGTQLSVL.